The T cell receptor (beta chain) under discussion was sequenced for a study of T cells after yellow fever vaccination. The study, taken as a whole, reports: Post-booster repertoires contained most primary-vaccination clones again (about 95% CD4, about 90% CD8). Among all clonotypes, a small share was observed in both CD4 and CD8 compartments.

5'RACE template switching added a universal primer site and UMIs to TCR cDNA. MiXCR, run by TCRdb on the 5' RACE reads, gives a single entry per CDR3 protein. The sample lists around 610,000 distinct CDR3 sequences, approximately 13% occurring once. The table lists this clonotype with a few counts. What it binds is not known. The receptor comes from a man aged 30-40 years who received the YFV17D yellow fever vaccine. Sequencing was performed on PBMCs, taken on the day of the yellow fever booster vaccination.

The CDR3 coding sequence is TGCAGTGCTAGAGTCGGAGAGAATCAAGAGACCCAGTACTTC. Encoded protein: CSARVGENQETQYF. The gene calls are TRBV20-1 and TRBJ2-5; D is ambiguous. Germline V gene data show CDR1 as DFQATT and CDR2 as SNEGSKA (reference sequence). V lost 1 base to trimming and J lost 2 bases, with 11 bases between them. This CDR3 is built from 14 residues.